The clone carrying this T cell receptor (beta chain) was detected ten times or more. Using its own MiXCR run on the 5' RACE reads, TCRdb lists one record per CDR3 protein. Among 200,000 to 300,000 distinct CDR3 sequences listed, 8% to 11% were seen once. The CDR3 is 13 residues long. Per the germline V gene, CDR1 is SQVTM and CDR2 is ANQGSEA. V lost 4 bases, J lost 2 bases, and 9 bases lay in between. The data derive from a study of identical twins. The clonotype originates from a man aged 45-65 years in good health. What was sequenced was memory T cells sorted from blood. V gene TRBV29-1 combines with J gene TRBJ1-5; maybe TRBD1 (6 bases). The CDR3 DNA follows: TGCAGCGTTGGACAGGCGGGCAATCAGCCCCAGCATTTT. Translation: CSVGQAGNQPQHF.